This T cell receptor beta chain was captured in a study of blood T cell repertoires in COVID-19. CDR1 SGHTS and CDR2 YDEGEE come from the germline V gene. V was cut by 6 bases and J by 3 bases, with 23 bases left in between. The CDR3 extends over 17 amino acids. Clones were sequenced by immunoSEQ multiplex PCR, and TCRdb holds only the in-frame ones, with some missing. The sample consists of some 50,000 clones, about 87% of them appearing once. This clone has a handful of counts. The TCR was taken from a human donor in a cohort sampled during active COVID-19. The rearrangement links TRBV5-8 to TRBJ2-3; D is possibly TRBD2 (6 bases). The sample comprised peripheral blood. The CDR3 protein is CASNERGSGDRTDTQYF. The CDR3 bases are TGTGCCAGCAACGAACGCGGATCGGGGGATCGGACAGATACGCAGTATTTT.